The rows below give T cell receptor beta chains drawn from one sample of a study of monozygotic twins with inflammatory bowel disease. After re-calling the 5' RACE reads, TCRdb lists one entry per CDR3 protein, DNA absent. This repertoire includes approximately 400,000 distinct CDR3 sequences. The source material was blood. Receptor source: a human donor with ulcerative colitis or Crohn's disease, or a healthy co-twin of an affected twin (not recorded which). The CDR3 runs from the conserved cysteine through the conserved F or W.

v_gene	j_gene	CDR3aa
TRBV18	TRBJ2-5	CASSSLAKETQYF
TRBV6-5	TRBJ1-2	CASSLGQRYGYTF
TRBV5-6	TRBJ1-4	CASSLSGSMEKLFF
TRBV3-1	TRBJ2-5	CASSPRDRGPQYF
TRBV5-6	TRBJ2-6	CASSHNKQGYRSSGANVLTF
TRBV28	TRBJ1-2	CASSTYYGYTF
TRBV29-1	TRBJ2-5	CSVESAESWETQYF
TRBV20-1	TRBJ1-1	CSVGQPNTEAFF
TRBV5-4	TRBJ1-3	CASSLGTDFSGNTIYF
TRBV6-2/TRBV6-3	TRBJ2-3	CASSYFPKDKRGRPGRTRTQYF
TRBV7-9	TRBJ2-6	CASSWSSGANVLTF
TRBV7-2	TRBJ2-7	CASSFPGLPYEQYF
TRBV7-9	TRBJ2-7	CASSLALTPAPQYF
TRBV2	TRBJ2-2	CASRGTAGELFF
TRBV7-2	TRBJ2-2	CASSSRLENTGELFF
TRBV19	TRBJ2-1	CASTLAGVVNEQFF
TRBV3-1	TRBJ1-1	CASSLGQGPTEAFF
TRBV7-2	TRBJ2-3	CASRPTSLGVAISQYF
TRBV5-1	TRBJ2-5	CASSLGQPQETQHF
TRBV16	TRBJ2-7	CASSLWTGREQYF
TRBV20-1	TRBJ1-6	CSARQGIHLNNSPLHF
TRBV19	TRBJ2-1	CASSIAREQFF
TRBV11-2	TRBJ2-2	CASSWTMGGGANTGELFF
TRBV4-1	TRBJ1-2	CASRLDRLGSYGYTF
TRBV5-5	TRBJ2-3	CASSFDHRTDTQYF